The TCR beta chain under discussion was sequenced for a study of T cells in localized non-small cell lung cancer. This CDR3 contains 15 residues. Germline CDR1 SGHVS, CDR2 FQNEAQ. V was pared by 0 bases and J by 2 bases, with 8 bases between. Only in-frame clones appear in the TCRdb table, and some are missing; sequencing was by immunoSEQ multiplex PCR. The sample has about 83,000 clones; 75% to 85% are singletons. The sequence was obtained from a female donor older than 55 with stage I lung adenocarcinoma. This material consisted of peripheral blood, taken before any cancer treatment. This chain connects TRBV7-8 to TRBJ1-5, with a possible D match to TRBD1 (6 bases). CDR3 sequence reads: CASSLASGGNQPQHF. The CDR3, as DNA: TGTGCCAGCAGCTTAGCCTCAGGGGGCAATCAGCCCCAGCATTTT. The variable domain in full, completed from reference TRBV7-8 and TRBJ1-5, reads GAGVSQSPRYKVAKRGQDVALRCDPISGHVSLFWYQQALGQGPEFLTYFQNEAQLDKSGLPSDRFFAERPEGSVSTLKIQRTQQEDSAVYLCASSLASGGNQPQHFGDGTRLSIL.